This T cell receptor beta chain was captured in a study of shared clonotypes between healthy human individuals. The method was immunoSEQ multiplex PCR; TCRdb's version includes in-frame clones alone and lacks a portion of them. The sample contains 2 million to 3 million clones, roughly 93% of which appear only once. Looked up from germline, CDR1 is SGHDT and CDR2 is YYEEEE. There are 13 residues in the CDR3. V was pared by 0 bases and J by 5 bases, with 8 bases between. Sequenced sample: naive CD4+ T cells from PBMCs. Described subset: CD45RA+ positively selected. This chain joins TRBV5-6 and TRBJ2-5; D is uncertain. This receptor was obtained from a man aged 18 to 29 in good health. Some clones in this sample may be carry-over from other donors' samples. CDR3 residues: CASSLEAYETQYF. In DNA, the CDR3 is TGTGCCAGCAGCTTGGAGGCTTATGAGACCCAGTACTTC.